A selection of T cell receptor beta chains follows, all from one sample in a study of T-cell memory formation after mild COVID-19. TCRdb independently ran MiXCR on the 5' RACE reads; one entry per CDR3 protein. The sample shows 49,000 or so distinct CDR3 sequences, approximately 6.6% of them seen only once. Sequenced: PBMCs or a T cell subset sorted from them (not recorded which). The receptors shown here come from a man between 18 and 29 years old who had mild COVID-19 (a few samples of this study predate the infection). Cell type and time point are not known. The CDR3 runs from the conserved cysteine through the conserved F or W. Each record gives: CDR3 protein, CDR3 DNA, J gene, D gene, clone size, V gene. The D gene is left open where the match is weak. Where a row states a size, it is once, few, many or the class of an expanded clone; other rows omit it.

CASSHGTGGEKLFF | TGCGCCAGCAGCCATGGGACAGGGGGTGAAAAACTGTTTTTT | TRBJ1-4 | TRBD1 | - | TRBV5-1
CASSVGGGRTDTQYF | TGTGCCAGCAGCGTAGGAGGGGGCAGGACAGATACGCAGTATTTT | TRBJ2-3 | TRBD1 | few | TRBV9
CASSYPGSGYTF | TGTGCCAGCAGTTACCCAGGGTCTGGCTACACCTTC | TRBJ1-2 | - | few | TRBV12-3/TRBV12-4
CASSYSPFQLGWNTEAFF | TGTGCCAGCAGTTACTCACCTTTCCAGTTGGGTTGGAACACTGAAGCTTTCTTT | TRBJ1-1 | - | - | TRBV6-2/TRBV6-3
CASAEGGPVDTQYF | TGCGCCAGCGCGGAGGGGGGGCCTGTGGATACGCAGTATTTT | TRBJ2-3 | - | many | TRBV5-1
CASSQDRVGYTGELFF | TGTGCCAGCTCACAGGACAGGGTCGGATACACCGGGGAGCTGTTTTTT | TRBJ2-2 | TRBD1 | - | TRBV18
CSVRDSGGEKLFF | TGCAGCGTTAGGGACAGCGGAGGTGAAAAACTGTTTTTT | TRBJ1-4 | TRBD1 | medium-sized | TRBV29-1
CASSLASNYGYTF | TGCGCCAGCAGCTTGGCCAGTAACTATGGCTACACCTTC | TRBJ1-2 | - | - | TRBV5-1
CASRLGYEVSGANVLTF | TGCGCCAGCAGACTTGGTTACGAAGTCTCTGGGGCCAACGTCCTGACTTTC | TRBJ2-6 | - | - | TRBV5-1
CASSADRTGELFF | TGTGCCAGCAGTGCCGACAGGACCGGGGAGCTGTTTTTT | TRBJ2-2 | - | - | TRBV6-1
CASSLEGADSPLHF | TGCGCCAGCAGCTTGGAAGGAGCGGATTCACCCCTCCACTTT | TRBJ1-6 | - | many | TRBV5-1
CASSDPRGGPQETQYF | TGTGCCAGCAGTGACCCACGGGGGGGACCTCAAGAGACCCAGTACTTC | TRBJ2-5 | TRBD2 | - | TRBV6-1
CASSGTGTSGGSVTDTQYF | TGTGCCAGCAGTGGAACCGGGACTAGCGGGGGATCCGTCACAGATACGCAGTATTTT | TRBJ2-3 | TRBD2 | - | TRBV12-3/TRBV12-4
CSVGTGRQPQHF | TGCAGCGTGGGGACAGGTCGGCAGCCCCAGCATTTT | TRBJ1-5 | TRBD1 | few | TRBV29-1
CARSTYNEQFF | TGTGCCAGAAGCACCTACAATGAGCAGTTCTTC | TRBJ2-1 | - | - | TRBV5-3
CASPGQYTNEQFF | TGTGCCAGCCCGGGACAGTACACCAATGAGCAGTTCTTC | TRBJ2-1 | TRBD1 | many | TRBV6-1
CASRLSGGNTEAFF | TGCGCCAGCAGGCTCTCAGGGGGGAACACTGAAGCTTTCTTT | TRBJ1-1 | TRBD1 | few | TRBV10-2
CASSLVGGPDTQYF | TGTGCCAGCAGCTTAGTTGGAGGGCCAGATACGCAGTATTTT | TRBJ2-3 | - | many | TRBV7-6
CASSLSSGGGNEKLFF | TGTGCCAGCAGTTTAAGCTCAGGGGGAGGGAATGAAAAACTGTTTTTT | TRBJ1-4 | TRBD1 | few | TRBV12-3/TRBV12-4
CASSKRQGAPNEQFF | TGCGCCAGCTCAAAGAGGCAGGGGGCCCCCAATGAGCAGTTCTTC | TRBJ2-1 | TRBD1 | few | TRBV5-1
CASSSRGRPSGGGTQYF | TGTGCCAGCAGTTCCCGCGGTCGGCCTAGCGGGGGGGGTACGCAGTATTTT | TRBJ2-3 | TRBD2 | many | TRBV6-5
CASSWGTGVFADTQYF | TGTGCCAGCAGCTGGGGGACAGGGGTTTTCGCAGATACGCAGTATTTT | TRBJ2-3 | TRBD1 | few | TRBV5-5
CASSFVPGAYNEQFF | TGTGCCAGCAGCTTCGTACCGGGGGCCTACAATGAGCAGTTCTTC | TRBJ2-1 | - | many | TRBV7-3
CASSLRIKAPSGELFF | TGTGCCAGCAGCTTAAGGATTAAAGCCCCGTCCGGGGAGCTGTTTTTT | TRBJ2-2 | - | few | TRBV11-2
CSVGGVDTDTQYF | TGCAGCGTTGGTGGGGTCGACACAGATACGCAGTATTTT | TRBJ2-3 | - | - | TRBV29-1
CASSPQQANYGYTF | TGTGCCAGCAGCCCCCAGCAGGCTAACTATGGCTACACCTTC | TRBJ1-2 | - | - | TRBV5-4
CASSLTGNYGYTF | TGTGCCAGCAGTTTAACAGGCAACTATGGCTACACCTTC | TRBJ1-2 | - | many | TRBV12-3/TRBV12-4
CASSLWDKAFF | TGTGCCAGCAGCTTATGGGATAAAGCTTTCTTT | TRBJ1-1 | - | few | TRBV5-5
CSDLAGEGADTQYF | TGCAGCGATCTAGCGGGAGAGGGGGCAGATACGCAGTATTTT | TRBJ2-3 | TRBD2 | - | TRBV29-1
CASSPQGRGGNEQFF | TGTGCCAGCAGCCCCCAAGGGAGGGGGGGCAATGAGCAGTTCTTC | TRBJ2-1 | - | few | TRBV7-9
CASSQDHYTNTEAFF | TGTGCCAGCAGCCAAGACCATTACACGAACACTGAAGCTTTCTTT | TRBJ1-1 | - | - | TRBV11-2
CSASLSRFLEQFF | TGCAGTGCTAGCCTTTCAAGATTCTTGGAGCAGTTCTTC | TRBJ2-1 | - | few | TRBV20-1
CASTRDSANTGELFF | TGCGCCAGCACCCGGGACAGCGCGAACACCGGGGAGCTGTTTTTT | TRBJ2-2 | TRBD1 | few | TRBV5-1
CASSPRQDSTNEKLFF | TGTGCCAGCTCACCGCGACAGGACTCAACTAATGAAAAACTGTTTTTT | TRBJ1-4 | - | few | TRBV18
CASRTGTSGYNEQFF | TGTGCCAGTAGGACCGGGACTAGCGGCTACAATGAGCAGTTCTTC | TRBJ2-1 | TRBD2 | - | TRBV19
CASSNGLRDIQYF | TGCGCCAGCAGCAATGGGCTGAGGGACATTCAGTACTTC | TRBJ2-4 | - | many | TRBV5-1
CASSARGYIQSNQPQHF | TGTGCCAGCAGCGCGCGAGGTTACATTCAGAGCAATCAGCCCCAGCATTTT | TRBJ1-5 | - | - | TRBV28
CASSQGLSSDTQYF | TGTGCCAGCAGCCAAGGGTTGAGCTCAGATACGCAGTATTTT | TRBJ2-3 | - | many | TRBV3-1